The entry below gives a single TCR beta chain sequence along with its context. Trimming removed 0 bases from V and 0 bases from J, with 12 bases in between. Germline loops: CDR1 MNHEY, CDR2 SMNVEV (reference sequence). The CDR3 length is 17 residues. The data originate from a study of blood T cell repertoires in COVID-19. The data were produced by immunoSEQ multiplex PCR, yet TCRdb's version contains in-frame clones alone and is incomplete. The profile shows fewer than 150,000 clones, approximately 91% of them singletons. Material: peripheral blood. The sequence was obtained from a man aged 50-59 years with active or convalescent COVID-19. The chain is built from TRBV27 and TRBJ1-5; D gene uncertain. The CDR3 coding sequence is TGTGCCAGCAGTTTATCTTCGGGAGGATTTAGCAATCAGCCCCAGCATTTT. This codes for CASSLSSGGFSNQPQHF.